A single sample is the source of the 31 T cell receptor beta chains below, sequenced in a study of blood T cells in healthy people across ages. Then a second PCR, running roughly 6 to 11 cycles, was carried out with a sample-barcoded 5' primer and a J-beta primer mix. MiXCR, run by TCRdb on the 5' RACE reads, gives a single entry per CDR3 protein. The repertoire has around 1,700,000 distinct CDR3 sequences, 28% of them found once; the top ten carry around 7.7%. Sequenced sample: blood. These receptors all stem from a woman in her 30s in good health.

On this clonotype: The junction shows a germline mismatch at one end, possibly a read error. This chain uses TRBV14 with TRBJ2-7, with D uncertain. Germline loops: CDR1 SGHDN, CDR2 FVKESK. The CDR3 length is 15 residues. The CDR3 DNA is TGTGCCAGCAGCCAAGATTGGCCGGCCTCCTACGGGCAGTACTTC. Residues: CASSQDWPASYGQYF.

The chain recombines TRBV7-9 with TRBJ2-7, with TRBD1 matching 12 bases. CDR1 is SEHNR and CDR2 is FQNEAQ in the germline V gene (reference sequence). The CDR3 spans 16 residues. Germline trimming cut 1 base from V and 0 bases from J; bases unmatched to any gene: 1. CDR3 amino acids: CASSLGDRGPSYEQYF. The CDR3 DNA reads as TGTGCCAGCAGCTTAGGGGACAGGGGGCCCTCCTACGAGCAGTACTTC.

Here the CDR3 DNA reads TGCAGTGCTAGAGAGGGAGGGGGTGCAGATACGCAGTATTTT. Its protein is CSAREGGGADTQYF. This chain links TRBV20-1 with TRBJ2-3; possibly TRBD2 for D (7 bases). This CDR3 has 14 residues. Germline lookup yields CDR1 DFQATT and CDR2 SNEGSKA (reference sequence). Trimming removed 0 bases from V and 4 bases from J, with 11 bases in between.

This clonotype appeared a few times. The genes are TRBV9 and TRBJ1-1; possible D gene TRBD1, 5 bases. This CDR3 is 15 amino acids long. Germline V gene lookup returns CDR1 SGDLS and CDR2 YYNGEE. V shed 4 bases and J shed 4 bases, with 17 bases lying between them. The chain's CDR3 is CASSSGGGLGTEAFF. In DNA form, the CDR3 reads TGTGCCAGCAGCAGCGGTGGGGGATTGGGCACTGAAGCTTTCTTT.

V usage is TRBV7-2 and J usage is TRBJ2-2, with 7 bases matching TRBD1. This CDR3 comprises 15 residues. Trimming removed 5 bases from V and 7 bases from J; junction bases left unmatched: 10. Germline-derived CDR1 and CDR2 are SGHTA and FQGNSA. CDR3 amino acids: CASSRFTGDDGELFF. CDR3 nucleotides: TGTGCCAGCAGCCGTTTCACAGGGGATGACGGGGAGCTGTTTTTT.

With regard to this clonotype: The junction departs from germline at one end; a sequencing error may be responsible. J is TRBJ2-7 and V is TRBV5-6; D gene unclear. This CDR3 is built from 14 residues. CDR1 is SGHDT and CDR2 is YYEEEE in the germline V gene. The CDR3 DNA follows: TGTTCCAGCAGCGCAGAGGCACCACCCTACGAGCAGTACTTC. Protein: CSSSAEAPPYEQYF. Variable domain in full (rest from reference TRBV5-6 and TRBJ2-7): DAGVTQSPTHLIKTRGQQVTLRCSPKSGHDTVSWYQQALGQGPQFIFQYYEEEERQRGNFPDRFSGHQFPNYSSELNVNALLLGDSALYLCSSSAEAPPYEQYFGPGTRLTVT.

At least ten counts were recorded for this clonotype. The chain carries TRBV29-1 and TRBJ2-5; 8 bases map to TRBD1. The germline gives CDR1 SQVTM, CDR2 ANQGSEA. The trim removed 3 bases at V and 3 bases at J, leaving 3 bases unmatched. CDR3 length: 13 amino acids. The CDR3 spells CSVEVDREETQYF. CDR3 sequence (DNA): TGCAGCGTTGAGGTGGACAGGGAAGAGACCCAGTACTTC.

This clonotype occurred a few times. A junction boundary mismatches the germline segment, possibly from a read error. The CDR3 region is CASKPGAGDLYSEQFF. CDR3 coding DNA: TGTGCCAGCAAGCCCGGGGCAGGAGACCTATACAGTGAGCAGTTCTTC. The V call is TRBV2, the J call TRBJ2-1; the D call may be TRBD1 or TRBD2 (5 bases each). The CDR3 has 16 residues. Germline V gene data show CDR1 as SNHLY and CDR2 as FYNNEI.

The V call is TRBV7-2, the J call TRBJ2-5, with 9 bases identical to TRBD2. This CDR3 contains 16 residues. Germline trimming cut 0 bases from V and 4 bases from J; bases unmatched to any gene: 6. Germline-derived CDR1 and CDR2 are SGHTA and FQGNSA. The CDR3 loop reads CASSLAGLAQGETQYF. CDR3 coding DNA: TGTGCCAGCAGCTTAGCAGGACTAGCGCAGGGAGAGACCCAGTACTTC. Full variable domain (outside the CDR3, taken from reference TRBV7-2 and TRBJ2-5): GAGVSQSPSNKVTEKGKDVELRCDPISGHTALYWYRQSLGQGLEFLIYFQGNSAPDKSGLPSDRFSAERTGGSVSTLTIQRTQQEDSAVYLCASSLAGLAQGETQYFGPGTRLLVL.

This clonotype occurred many times. The chain joins TRBV7-3 to TRBJ2-7; tentatively, D is TRBD2 (5 bases). Germline assignment: CDR1 SGHTA and CDR2 FQGTGA. V was trimmed by 0 bases and J by 0 bases, leaving 9 bases between them. The CDR3 totals 15 residues. The CDR3 DNA is TGTGCCAGCAGCTTAACCCCGGGGAGCTCCTACGAGCAGTACTTC. Translating gives CASSLTPGSSYEQYF.

At least ten counts were recorded for this clonotype. The chain employs TRBV5-6 and TRBJ2-7; no reliable D call. The CDR3 sequence is 14 residues long. V gave up 1 base and J gave up 2 bases, with 10 bases separating them. CDR1 SGHDT and CDR2 YYEEEE come from the germline V gene. The CDR3 spells CASSLIMTTYEQYF. The CDR3 nucleotides are TGTGCCAGCAGCTTGATCATGACCACCTACGAGCAGTACTTC. Full variable domain (missing parts from reference TRBV5-6 and TRBJ2-7): DAGVTQSPTHLIKTRGQQVTLRCSPKSGHDTVSWYQQALGQGPQFIFQYYEEEERQRGNFPDRFSGHQFPNYSSELNVNALLLGDSALYLCASSLIMTTYEQYFGPGTRLTVT.

This clonotype was seen only a few times. CDR3 residues: CAISPASGGDPRQETQYF. The CDR3 DNA reads TGTGCCATCAGTCCCGCTAGCGGGGGGGACCCTAGGCAAGAGACCCAGTACTTC. The chain is built from TRBV10-3 and TRBJ2-5, with TRBD2 matching over 12 bases. J lost 2 bases, V lost 5 bases, and 12 bases had no gene match. Germline lookup yields CDR1 ENHRY and CDR2 SYGVKD. This CDR3 region has 18 residues.

The chain couples TRBV12-3 or TRBV12-4 to TRBJ1-2, with D perhaps matching TRBD1 (6 bases). With 8 bases removed from V and 3 bases from J, the gap between germline ends came to 13 bases. CDR3 length equals 13 residues. CDR3 region: CASPVGAYYGYTF. Here the CDR3 DNA reads TGTGCCAGCCCGGTGGGGGCCTACTATGGCTACACCTTC.

This clonotype was detected only a few times. Possible read error: a much larger clone is one base away. The chain uses TRBV29-1 and TRBJ2-5; a possible D gene is TRBD1 (5 bases). The CDR3 runs to 14 residues. Germline V CDR1 and CDR2: SQVTM, ANQGSEA. Trimming removed 3 bases from V and 4 bases from J, with 15 bases in between. CDR3 sequence: CSVEVTGDAETQYF. Here the CDR3 DNA reads TGCAGCGTTGAGGTAACAGGAGATGCAGAGACCCAGTACTTC.

This chain links TRBV4-1 with TRBJ2-3, with 7 positions matching TRBD1. The CDR3 loop spans 17 amino acids. Looked up from germline, CDR1 is MGHRA and CDR2 is YSYEKL. With 3 bases clipped from V and 1 base from J, the junction kept 10 bases outside the gene matches. The CDR3 DNA is TGCGCCAGCAGCCACGGAAGGGGGCAGGCAGGCACAGATACGCAGTATTTT. It translates to CASSHGRGQAGTDTQYF.

The chain is built from TRBV6-1 and TRBJ2-4; 9 bases agree with TRBD2. CDR1 MNHNS and CDR2 SASEGT come from the germline V gene. The CDR3 is made up of 19 amino acids. The junction had 15 bases not matched to a gene; V was cut back by 6 bases and J by 0 bases. CDR3 region: CASSPGLAQVIPAKNIQYF. The CDR3 nucleotides read TGTGCCAGCAGCCCTGGACTAGCGCAAGTTATTCCAGCCAAAAACATTCAGTACTTC.

The chain links TRBV5-1 to TRBJ2-1, with 9 positions matching TRBD2. The CDR3 is made up of 19 amino acids. Trimming at V came to 5 bases and at J to 3 bases, leaving 18 bases not matched to a gene. Germline CDR1 reads SGHRS; CDR2 reads YFSETQ. The CDR3: CASRLGGATGLANYNEQFF. For the CDR3, the DNA is TGCGCCAGCAGGCTGGGGGGTGCGACCGGACTAGCGAACTACAATGAGCAGTTCTTC.

This clonotype has only a few counts. The rearrangement uses TRBV5-1 and TRBJ2-1; 13 bases are a match to TRBD2. With V trimmed by 4 bases and J by 10 bases, 5 bases remained unmatched. The germline gives CDR1 SGHRS, CDR2 YFSETQ. This CDR3 has 14 amino acids. CDR3 protein: CASSVGLAGEEQFF. DNA for the CDR3: TGCGCCAGCAGCGTAGGACTAGCGGGGGAAGAGCAGTTCTTC.

Only a few counts were recorded for this clonotype. This sequence joins TRBV2 and TRBJ1-2, with D unresolved. V was trimmed by 6 bases and J by 6 bases, leaving 11 bases between them. CDR1 SNHLY and CDR2 FYNNEI come from the germline V gene. The CDR3 is made up of 12 amino acids. The CDR3 nucleotides are TGTGCCAGCAGCTATCAGCGGGATGGCTACACCTTC. Translating gives CASSYQRDGYTF.

The chain uses TRBV4-1 and TRBJ1-5; 7 positions agree with TRBD1. This CDR3 is built from 19 residues. CDR1 and CDR2 (germline): MGHRA, YSYEKL. V lost 2 bases and J lost 4; bases outside the gene matches: 17. The CDR3 DNA reads as TGCGCCAGCAGCCAATTATCCCCCCTGCTAGGGGGCATTAATCAGCCCCAGCATTTT. The encoded protein is CASSQLSPLLGGINQPQHF.

This clonotype has ten or more counts. DNA of the CDR3: TGCAGCGTTGAAGTTCGTGGACAGGGGTTTGGGAGCCAAGAGACCCAGTACTTC. This sequence encodes CSVEVRGQGFGSQETQYF. The rearrangement links TRBV29-1 to TRBJ2-5, with 9 bases fitting TRBD1. The CDR3 has 18 residues. The germline V gene has CDR1 SQVTM and CDR2 ANQGSEA. V shed 1 base, J shed 1 base, and the junction held 13 bases outside the gene matches.

The sample holds many counts of this clonotype. The chain employs TRBV7-2 and TRBJ2-5; D call uncertain. The CDR3 runs 12 residues. The germline V gene has CDR1 SGHTA and CDR2 FQGNSA. V lost 5 bases to trimming and J lost 3 bases, with 7 bases between them. As DNA, the CDR3 is TGTGCCAGCAGCGGCACAGAAGAGACCCAGTACTTC. This codes for CASSGTEETQYF.

This clonotype was seen a few times. V is TRBV28 and J is TRBJ2-7; 8 positions match TRBD1. Germline lookup yields CDR1 MDHEN and CDR2 SYDVKM. Unmatched junction bases numbered 9, after V lost 1 base and J lost 4 bases. This CDR3 is built from 16 residues. The CDR3 nucleotides are TGTGCCAGCAGTTTATCGTTCGGACAGGGCCGGTACGAGCAGTACTTC. Its protein is CASSLSFGQGRYEQYF.

This clonotype has at least ten counts. The chain has TRBV4-3 and TRBJ2-7, with D tentatively TRBD2 (6 bases). The germline CDR1 and CDR2 sequences are LGHNA and YSLEER. Deletions cut 0 bases from V and 2 bases from J, with 14 bases between. CDR3 length: 16 residues. As DNA, the CDR3 is TGCGCCAGCAGCCAAGATCTTACTAGCTCCACCTACGAGCAGTACTTC. This translates into CASSQDLTSSTYEQYF.

The CDR3 reads CASSLGPRQGTEAFF. CDR3 sequence (DNA): TGTGCCAGCAGCTTGGGTCCTCGGCAGGGGACTGAAGCTTTCTTT. The V gene is TRBV5-5, the J gene TRBJ1-1; TRBD1 might be the D (6 bases). CDR3 size: 15 residues. Germline assignment: CDR1 SGHKS and CDR2 YYEKEE (reference sequence). Trimming took off 0 bases at V and 5 bases at J, with 14 bases between the two ends.

On this clonotype itself: It may be a read error: a sequence one base away is much more abundant. V usage is TRBV4-3 and J usage is TRBJ1-1; D is unclear. Germline V CDR1 and CDR2: LGHNA, YSLEER. The CDR3 has 16 residues. This chain's CDR3 is CACSQGMGRMNTEAFF. The CDR3 DNA reads TGCGCCTGCAGCCAAGGAATGGGTCGGATGAACACTGAAGCTTTCTTT.

This clonotype was recorded at least ten times. The rearrangement links TRBV7-2 to TRBJ2-1; D gene ambiguous. CDR3 length equals 17 residues. Trimming took 0 bases from V and 0 from J, leaving 12 bases between them. The germline V gene has CDR1 SGHTA and CDR2 FQGNSA. CDR3 loop: CASSLAHPTFSYNEQFF. CDR3 nucleotides: TGTGCCAGCAGCTTAGCCCATCCTACTTTCTCCTACAATGAGCAGTTCTTC.

As regards this clonotype: Being one base from a much bigger clone, this may be a read error. This sequence joins TRBV28 and TRBJ2-1; 7 positions match TRBD1. The CDR3 spans 13 residues. V gave up 11 bases and J gave up 4 bases; unmatched junction bases: 8. Germline CDR1 and CDR2: MDHEN and SYDVKM. The CDR3 protein is CAGTGTAYNEQFF. In nucleotides, the CDR3 is TGTGCCGGCACCGGGACAGCTTACAATGAGCAGTTCTTC.

This clonotype turned up a few times. The CDR3 bases are TGTGCCAGCAGTGTTGACTGGTCGGAGACCCAGTACTTC. As protein: CASSVDWSETQYF. The rearrangement joins TRBV2 to TRBJ2-5, with unresolved D. The V gene lost 4 bases and the J gene lost 5 bases, with 11 bases spanning the gap. Germline-derived CDR1 and CDR2 are SNHLY and FYNNEI. This CDR3 comprises 13 residues.

Turning to this clonotype: The conserved closing phenylalanine or tryptophan is absent in this CDR3, likely reflecting a read error. This chain joins TRBV4-2 and TRBJ1-2; no clear D. Germline loops: CDR1 LGHNA, CDR2 YNFKEQ. Between the trimmed V and J ends, which lost 4 bases and 8 bases, there was a span of 11 bases. The CDR3 consists of 12 residues. The CDR3 region has the DNA TGTGCCAGCAGCCTCCCAAGTCAAGGCTACACCCTC. It yields the protein CASSLPSQGYTL.

The gene calls are TRBV18 and TRBJ1-1, with D perhaps TRBD1 (5 bases). Germline V gene data show CDR1 as KGHSH and CDR2 as LQKENI. The CDR3 is 13 residues long. Trimming cost V 6 bases and J 4 bases, with 12 bases left between them. The CDR3 loop reads CASSGGGTTEAFF. CDR3 bases: TGTGCCAGCTCCGGGGGGGGGACCACTGAAGCTTTCTTT.